Each of the 27 T cell receptor beta chains below was sequenced from the same sample in a study of shared clonotypes between healthy human individuals. TCRdb's copy holds only in-frame clones and misses some; the assay was immunoSEQ multiplex PCR. In the table there are about 2.4 million clones, over 85% of which are singletons. The sample was naive CD4+ T cells from PBMCs. Stated subset: CD45RA+ positively selected. The receptor set was obtained from a man between 18 and 35 years old in good health. Some clones in this sample may be carry-over from other donors' samples.

The chain combines TRBV7-3 with TRBJ2-1, with D maybe TRBD2 (6 bases). V was pared by 2 bases and J by 0 bases, with 23 bases between. This CDR3 is built from 20 residues. Germline assignment: CDR1 SGHTA and CDR2 FQGTGA. The CDR3 DNA reads TGTGCCAGCAGCTTACCCCGCGAGAGGCGCGGGAACCCCTCCTACAATGAGCAGTTCTTC. Translation: CASSLPRERRGNPSYNEQFF.

This chain links TRBV5-5 with TRBJ1-2; perhaps TRBD1 as D (5 bases). This CDR3 has 15 residues. Germline CDR1 reads SGHKS; CDR2 reads YYEKEE (reference sequence). The V end was cut by 6 bases, the J end by 4 bases, with 19 bases between. CDR3 protein: CASTPAWDGSYGYTF. The CDR3 DNA reads as TGTGCCAGCACCCCCGCGTGGGACGGTAGCTATGGCTACACCTTC. The complete variable domain, with remaining parts taken from reference TRBV5-5 and TRBJ1-2, reads DAGVTQSPTHLIKTRGQQVTLRCSPISGHKSVSWYQQVLGQGPQFIFQYYEKEERGRGNFPDRFSARQFPNYSSELNVNALLLGDSALYLCASTPAWDGSYGYTFGSGTRLTVV.

The CDR3 reads CASSPGLALNNEQFF. DNA of the CDR3: TGTGCCAGCAGCCCGGGACTAGCGCTTAACAATGAGCAGTTCTTC. V gene TRBV7-2 combines with J gene TRBJ2-1; TRBD2 matches at 10 bases. The CDR3 extends over 15 amino acids. The V segment lost 5 bases and the J segment 5 bases; nucleotides outside the gene matches: 6. Germline CDR1 reads SGHTA; CDR2 reads FQGNSA.

This clone was seen only once. The rearrangement joins TRBV6-1 to TRBJ2-7; maybe TRBD1 (6 bases). Looked up from germline, CDR1 is MNHNS and CDR2 is SASEGT. The V and J ends lost 4 bases and 3 bases respectively, with 16 bases between them. The CDR3 contains 15 residues. CDR3 protein: CASSVLQGYVYEQYF. The CDR3 DNA follows: TGTGCCAGCAGTGTCCTACAGGGTTATGTCTACGAGCAGTACTTC.

The genes are TRBV7-3 and TRBJ2-1, with D possibly being TRBD2 (5 bases). Germline V lookup: CDR1 SGHTA, CDR2 FQGTGA. Trimming left V 2 bases short and J 9 bases short, with 17 bases between. The CDR3 is 15 residues long. The DNA of the CDR3 is TGTGCCAGCAGCTTAGGGAGTAGTACGGCATTTGAGCAGTTCTTC. It codes for CASSLGSSTAFEQFF.

The chain recombines TRBV11-3 with TRBJ2-1, with 11 bases aligning to TRBD2. Germline lookup yields CDR1 SGHNT and CDR2 YENEEA. CDR3 length equals 18 residues. The junction had 4 bases not matched to a gene; V was cut back by 0 bases and J by 0 bases. CDR3 protein: CASSLDRTSGPSYNEQFF. CDR3 nucleotides: TGTGCCAGCAGCTTAGATCGGACTAGCGGGCCCTCCTACAATGAGCAGTTCTTC. Looking up the rest from reference TRBV11-3 and TRBJ2-1 gives the full variable domain: EAGVVQSPRYKIIEKKQPVAFWCNPISGHNTLYWYLQNLGQGPELLIRYENEEAVDDSQLPKDRFSAERLKGVDSTLKIQPAELGDSAVYLCASSLDRTSGPSYNEQFFGPGTRLTVL.

This sequence joins TRBV27 and TRBJ1-2, with 7 bases lining up with TRBD1. The CDR3 contains 15 residues. Per germline, CDR1 MNHEY and CDR2 SMNVEV (reference sequence). Trimming cost V 5 bases and J 1 base; bases outside gene matches: 7. The CDR3 loop reads CASSTFGTVNYGYTF. CDR3 in DNA: TGTGCCAGCAGTACCTTTGGGACAGTTAACTATGGCTACACCTTC.

The chain links TRBV7-2 to TRBJ1-2; D not certain. Germline V CDR1 and CDR2: SGHTA, FQGNSA. Trimming pared 4 bases from V and 4 bases from J, leaving 16 bases between. CDR3 length: 15 residues. CDR3 protein: CASSSPAKTVYGYTF. The CDR3 bases are TGTGCCAGCAGCTCTCCAGCCAAAACGGTCTATGGCTACACCTTC. Full variable domain (missing parts from reference TRBV7-2 and TRBJ1-2): GAGVSQSPSNKVTEKGKDVELRCDPISGHTALYWYRQSLGQGLEFLIYFQGNSAPDKSGLPSDRFSAERTGGSVSTLTIQRTQQEDSAVYLCASSSPAKTVYGYTFGSGTRLTVV.

The chain combines TRBV7-9 with TRBJ2-7; unclear D gene. The V gene lost 4 bases and the J gene lost 0 bases, with 13 bases spanning the gap. CDR1 and CDR2 from the germline V gene are SEHNR and FQNEAQ (reference sequence). The CDR3 runs 15 residues. CDR3 sequence (DNA): TGTGCCAGCAGCTCAGGAACGCTTAGCTCCTACGAGCAGTACTTC. It yields the protein CASSSGTLSSYEQYF.

On this clone itself: Other DNA sequences in the sample encode the same CDR3. The CDR3 sequence: CASSLSTGNTIYF. DNA of the CDR3: TGCGCCAGCAGCTTGTCAACTGGAAACACCATATATTTT. This rearrangement joins TRBV5-1 to TRBJ1-3; D is ambiguous. The CDR3 spans 13 residues. V gave up 1 base and J gave up 2 bases, with 4 bases separating them. Germline CDR1 SGHRS, CDR2 YFSETQ.

The rearrangement links TRBV9 to TRBJ2-7; 10 positions agree with TRBD2. The CDR3 has 16 residues. Per the germline V gene, CDR1 is SGDLS and CDR2 is YYNGEE. V lost 3 bases and J lost 5; bases outside the gene matches: 11. The DNA for the CDR3 is TGTGCCAGCAGCGCCGGGGGCCTAGCGGGGGTCCACGAGCAGTACTTC. Protein sequence: CASSAGGLAGVHEQYF.

Of note for this clone: Other DNA sequences in this specimen translate into the identical CDR3. The chain has TRBV7-2 and TRBJ2-5; 8 bases line up with TRBD2. Germline V gene data show CDR1 as SGHTA and CDR2 as FQGNSA. This CDR3 is 13 amino acids long. V was clipped by 2 bases and J by 5 bases; unmatched bases: 1. CDR3 sequence (DNA): TGTGCCAGCAGCTTATCGGGGGGGGAGACCCAGTACTTC. This encodes CASSLSGGETQYF.

The genes are TRBV18 and TRBJ2-1; 9 bases map to TRBD2. The germline V gene has CDR1 KGHSH and CDR2 LQKENI. Trimming at V came to 1 base and at J to 8 bases, leaving 9 bases not matched to a gene. The CDR3 covers 16 residues. The CDR3 protein is CASSPLGGRAGDEQFF. The CDR3 DNA reads TGTGCCAGCTCACCACTCGGCGGGAGGGCCGGGGATGAGCAGTTCTTC.

The rearrangement joins TRBV6-5 to TRBJ1-1; D unclear. Deletions cut 1 base from V and 3 bases from J, with 3 bases between. Germline values: CDR1 MNHEY, CDR2 SVGAGI. The CDR3 totals 12 residues. The CDR3 region has the DNA TGTGCCAGCAGTTACTGGGACACTGAAGCTTTCTTT. This sequence encodes CASSYWDTEAFF.

This clone appeared a single time. This chain links TRBV7-9 with TRBJ2-3; 10 nucleotides match TRBD2. CDR3 size: 15 residues. Germline CDR1 and CDR2: SEHNR and FQNEAQ (reference sequence). V lost 3 bases to trimming and J lost 5 bases; unmatched junction nucleotides: 5. Here the CDR3 reads CASSFLAGARDTQYF. The CDR3 bases are TGTGCCAGCAGCTTCCTAGCGGGAGCAAGAGATACGCAGTATTTT.

This clone has just one count. The chain carries TRBV11-2 and TRBJ2-3, with 7 bases identical to TRBD2. Trimming cost V 4 bases and J 0 bases; bases outside gene matches: 7. This CDR3 is 16 amino acids long. CDR1 is SGHAT and CDR2 is FQNNGV in the germline V gene. In DNA form, the CDR3 reads TGTGCCAGCAGCTCCGGGACTACCATAAGCACAGATACGCAGTATTTT. Protein: CASSSGTTISTDTQYF.

J is TRBJ2-7 and V is TRBV7-9; 11 positions match TRBD2. CDR3 length: 16 amino acids. Germline values: CDR1 SEHNR, CDR2 FQNEAQ (reference sequence). J was trimmed by 7 bases and V by 4 bases; bases with no gene match: 12. CDR3 in DNA: TGTGCCAGCAGCTGGACGCTTAGCGGGAGGGCCTCTGAGCAGTACTTC. Translating gives CASSWTLSGRASEQYF.

In regard to this clone: At the DNA level, this CDR3 is encoded by other sequences in the same sample as well. The chain employs TRBV20-1 and TRBJ2-3; D call uncertain. The CDR3 is made up of 11 amino acids. With 6 bases removed from V and 3 bases from J, the gap between germline ends came to 7 bases. Germline lookup yields CDR1 DFQATT and CDR2 SNEGSKA (reference sequence). DNA of the CDR3: TGCAGTGCCCGGCCTACAGATACGCAGTATTTT. It codes for CSARPTDTQYF.

This chain joins TRBV7-9 and TRBJ1-1, with D possibly TRBD1 on 5 matching bases. V lost 3 bases and J lost 1, with 9 bases in between. Germline V gene data show CDR1 as SEHNR and CDR2 as FQNEAQ (reference sequence). The CDR3 sequence is 14 residues long. CDR3: CASSFVGRNTEAFF. As DNA, the CDR3 is TGTGCCAGCAGCTTTGTGGGACGGAACACTGAAGCTTTCTTT.

The chain recombines TRBV18 with TRBJ2-7, with TRBD1 identical over 7 bases. The V and J ends lost 4 bases and 4 bases, in that order; junction bases with no gene match: 10. CDR1 and CDR2 from the germline V gene are KGHSH and LQKENI. The length of the CDR3 is 15 residues. DNA for the CDR3: TGTGCCAGCTCACTGGAGACAGGGACCCTTTACGAGCAGTACTTC. Amino acid sequence: CASSLETGTLYEQYF. Based on the CDR3 plus reference TRBV18 and TRBJ2-7, the full variable domain is NAGVMQNPRHLVRRRGQEARLRCSPMKGHSHVYWYRQLPEEGLKFMVYLQKENIIDESGMPKERFSAEFPKEGPSILRIQQVVRGDSAAYFCASSLETGTLYEQYFGPGTRLTVT.

The chain uses TRBV5-4 and TRBJ2-1; D may be TRBD1 (5 bases). The CDR3 runs to 16 residues. V lost 3 bases, J lost 2 bases, and 15 bases lay in between. CDR1 is SGHNT, CDR2 YYREEE, per germline (reference sequence). The chain's CDR3 is CASSSQGNRPYNEQFF. The CDR3 DNA is TGTGCCAGCAGCTCCCAGGGTAACAGGCCCTACAATGAGCAGTTCTTC.

J is TRBJ2-6 and V is TRBV5-1, with D tentatively TRBD1 (5 bases). CDR1 is SGHRS and CDR2 is YFSETQ in the germline V gene. The CDR3 contains 19 residues. Trimming removed 2 bases from V and 4 bases from J, with 22 bases in between. This CDR3 reads CASSLSGPRSGAGANVLTF. The DNA of the CDR3 is TGCGCCAGCAGCTTATCAGGGCCCCGTTCTGGAGCGGGGGCCAACGTCCTGACTTTC.

The chain links TRBV5-1 to TRBJ1-2; D is perhaps TRBD1 (6 bases). V was clipped by 1 base and J by 0 bases, with 16 bases between them. Germline assignment: CDR1 SGHRS and CDR2 YFSETQ. The CDR3 spans 17 residues. The CDR3 region has the DNA TGCGCCAGCAGCTTGAGGACAGTTTATAATTCTAACTATGGCTACACCTTC. Amino acid sequence: CASSLRTVYNSNYGYTF.

CDR3 DNA sequence: TGTGCCAGCAGCCCGGGTCGCTCCTCTGGGGCCAACGTCCTGACTTTC. This sequence encodes CASSPGRSSGANVLTF. This chain links TRBV7-9 with TRBJ2-6, with D unresolved. The V gene lost 5 bases and the J gene lost 0 bases, with 11 bases spanning the gap. The CDR3 is 16 residues long. Germline V gives CDR1 SEHNR, CDR2 FQNEAQ (reference sequence). Together with reference TRBV7-9 and TRBJ2-6, the CDR3 gives the full variable domain: DTGVSQNPRHKITKRGQNVTFRCDPISEHNRLYWYRQTLGQGPEFLTYFQNEAQLEKSRLLSDRFSAERPKGSFSTLEIQRTEQGDSAMYLCASSPGRSSGANVLTFGAGSRLTVL.

In this sample, this clone turned up once. The rearrangement joins TRBV6-5 to TRBJ1-1, with D possibly matching TRBD1 (6 bases). From germline, CDR1 is MNHEY and CDR2 SVGAGI. The length of the CDR3 is 15 residues. V lost 6 bases to trimming and J lost 1 base, with 15 bases between them. The chain's CDR3 is CASSPPGGRNTEAFF. CDR3 bases: TGTGCCAGCAGCCCCCCCGGGGGGCGGAACACTGAAGCTTTCTTT.

This rearrangement joins TRBV27 to TRBJ2-1, with 8 nucleotides matching TRBD2. The CDR3 length is 15 residues. The V and J ends lost 3 bases and 1 base, in that order; junction bases with no gene match: 2. The V gene's germline CDR1 is MNHEY and CDR2 SMNVEV (reference sequence). CDR3 loop: CASSFSGTSYNEQFF. CDR3 DNA sequence: TGTGCCAGCAGTTTTAGCGGGACATCCTACAATGAGCAGTTCTTC.

The chain carries TRBV28 and TRBJ1-2, with D unresolved. Germline assignment: CDR1 MDHEN and CDR2 SYDVKM. The CDR3 has 18 residues. Trimming cost V 4 bases and J 0 bases, with 21 bases left between them. CDR3 loop: CASSSPGSPDRTNYGYTF. The CDR3 nucleotides are TGTGCCAGCAGTTCACCGGGCAGCCCCGATAGGACTAACTATGGCTACACCTTC.